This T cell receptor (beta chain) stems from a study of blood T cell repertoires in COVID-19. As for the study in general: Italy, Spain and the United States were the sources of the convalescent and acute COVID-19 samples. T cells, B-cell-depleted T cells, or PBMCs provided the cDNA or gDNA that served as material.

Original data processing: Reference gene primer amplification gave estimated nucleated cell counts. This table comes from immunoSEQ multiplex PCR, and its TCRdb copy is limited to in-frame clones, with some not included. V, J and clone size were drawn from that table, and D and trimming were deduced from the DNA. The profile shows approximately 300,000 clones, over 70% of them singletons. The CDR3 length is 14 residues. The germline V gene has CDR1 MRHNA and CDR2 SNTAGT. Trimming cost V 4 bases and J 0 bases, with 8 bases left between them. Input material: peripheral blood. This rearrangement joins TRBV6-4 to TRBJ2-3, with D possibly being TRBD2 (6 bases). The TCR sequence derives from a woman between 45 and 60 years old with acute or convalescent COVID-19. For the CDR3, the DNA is TGTGCCAGCAGTGTAGCGGCTAGCACAGATACGCAGTATTTT. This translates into CASSVAASTDTQYF.